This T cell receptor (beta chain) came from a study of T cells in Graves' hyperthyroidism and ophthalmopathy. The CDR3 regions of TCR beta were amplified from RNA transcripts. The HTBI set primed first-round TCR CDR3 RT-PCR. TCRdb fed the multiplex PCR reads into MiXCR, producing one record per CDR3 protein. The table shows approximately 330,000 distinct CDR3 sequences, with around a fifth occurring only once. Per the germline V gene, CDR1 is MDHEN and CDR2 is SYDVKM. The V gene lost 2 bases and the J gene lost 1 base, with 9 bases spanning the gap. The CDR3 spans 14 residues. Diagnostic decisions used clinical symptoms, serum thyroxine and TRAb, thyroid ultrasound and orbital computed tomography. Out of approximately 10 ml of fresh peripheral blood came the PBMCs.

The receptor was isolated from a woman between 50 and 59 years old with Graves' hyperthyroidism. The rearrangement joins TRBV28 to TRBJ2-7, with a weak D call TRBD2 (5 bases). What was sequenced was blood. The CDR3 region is CASSLPGGSYEQYF. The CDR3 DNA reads TGTGCCAGCAGTTTACCAGGAGGATCCTACGAGCAGTACTTC.